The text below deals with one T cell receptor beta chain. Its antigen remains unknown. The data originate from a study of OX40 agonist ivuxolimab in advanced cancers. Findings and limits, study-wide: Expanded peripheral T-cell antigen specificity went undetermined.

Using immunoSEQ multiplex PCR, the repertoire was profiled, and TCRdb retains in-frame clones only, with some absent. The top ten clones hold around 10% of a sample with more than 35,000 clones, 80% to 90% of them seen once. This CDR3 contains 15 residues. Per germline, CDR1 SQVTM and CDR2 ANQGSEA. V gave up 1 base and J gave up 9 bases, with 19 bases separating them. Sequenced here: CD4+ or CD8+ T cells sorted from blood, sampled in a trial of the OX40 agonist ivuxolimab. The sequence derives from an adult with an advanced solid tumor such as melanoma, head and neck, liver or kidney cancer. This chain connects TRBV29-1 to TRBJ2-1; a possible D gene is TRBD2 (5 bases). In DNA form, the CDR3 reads TGCAGCGTTGAAGGAGGAGATTGGAGGAGTGGTGAGCAGTTCTTC. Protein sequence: CSVEGGDWRSGEQFF.